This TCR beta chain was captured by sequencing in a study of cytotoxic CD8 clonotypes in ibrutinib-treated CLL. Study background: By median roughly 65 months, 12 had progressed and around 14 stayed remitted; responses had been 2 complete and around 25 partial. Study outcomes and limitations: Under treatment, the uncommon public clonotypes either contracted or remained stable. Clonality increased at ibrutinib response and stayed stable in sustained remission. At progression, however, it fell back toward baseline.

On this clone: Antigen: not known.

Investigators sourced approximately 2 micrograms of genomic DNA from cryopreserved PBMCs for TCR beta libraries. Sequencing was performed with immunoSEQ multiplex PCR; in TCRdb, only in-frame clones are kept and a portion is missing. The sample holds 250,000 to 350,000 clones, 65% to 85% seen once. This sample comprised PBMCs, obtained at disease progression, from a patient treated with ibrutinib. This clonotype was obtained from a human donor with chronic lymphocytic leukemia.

CDR3 protein: CASSLEAGGRYEQYF. In DNA form, the CDR3 reads TGTGCCAGCAGTTTAGAGGCAGGGGGCAGATACGAGCAGTACTTC. J is TRBJ2-7 and V is TRBV27; 8 bases align to TRBD1. The CDR3 covers 15 residues. Germline CDR1 MNHEY, CDR2 SMNVEV (reference sequence). V lost 2 bases, J lost 4 bases, and 7 bases stayed unmatched.